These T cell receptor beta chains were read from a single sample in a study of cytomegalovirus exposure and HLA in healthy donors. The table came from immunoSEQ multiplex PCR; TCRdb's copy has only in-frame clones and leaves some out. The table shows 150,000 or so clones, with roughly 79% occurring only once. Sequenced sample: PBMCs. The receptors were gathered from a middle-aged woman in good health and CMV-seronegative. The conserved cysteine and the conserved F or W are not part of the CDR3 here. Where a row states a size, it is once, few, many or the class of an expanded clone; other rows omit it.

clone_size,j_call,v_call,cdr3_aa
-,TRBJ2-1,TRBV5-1,ASSLETSGSSYNEQF
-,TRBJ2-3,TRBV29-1,SVEGREDGKWY
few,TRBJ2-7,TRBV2,ASQGRLDSYEQY
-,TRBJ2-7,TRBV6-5,ASSYSTSGTYEQY
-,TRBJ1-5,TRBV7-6,ASSSLNQPQH
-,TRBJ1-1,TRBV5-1,ASRLTPGSNTEAF
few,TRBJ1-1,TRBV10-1,ASSDSPRDTEAF
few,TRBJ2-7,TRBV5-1,ASSWGLGPNEQY
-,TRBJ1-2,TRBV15,ATSVGRTNYGYT
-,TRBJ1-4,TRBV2,ASSGDWTNEKLF
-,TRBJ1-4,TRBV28,ASSAAPGRAEKLF
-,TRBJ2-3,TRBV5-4,ASSHSGSTDTQY
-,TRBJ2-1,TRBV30,AWNFPGQGAAGEQF
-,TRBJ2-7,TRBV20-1,SARSEPQQY
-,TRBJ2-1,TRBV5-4,ASSLGTLAGGFNEQF
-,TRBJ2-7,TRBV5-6,ASSLGGAGAYEQY
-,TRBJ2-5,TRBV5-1,ASSKTSGSAETQY
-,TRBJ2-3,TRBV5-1,ASSLQPGQGATDTQY
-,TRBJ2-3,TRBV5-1,ASSLEAGRQADTQY
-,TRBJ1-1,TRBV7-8,ASSFMGPTEAF
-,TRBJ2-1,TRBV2,ASSGTGTVNLQF
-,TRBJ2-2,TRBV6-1,ASSEAGPAGELF
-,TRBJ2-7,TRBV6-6,ASRYRDSSYEQY
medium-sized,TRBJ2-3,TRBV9,ASSPPTGVGTDTQY
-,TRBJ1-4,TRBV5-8,ASSLRDPGGEKLF
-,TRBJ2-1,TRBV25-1,ASTGAPFYNEQF
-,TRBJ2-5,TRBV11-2,ASSLGAGEGETQY
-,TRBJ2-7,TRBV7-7,ASSQRGQGDHDEQY
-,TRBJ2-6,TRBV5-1,ASSLRNGTVPSGANVLT
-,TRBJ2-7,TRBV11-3,ASSPGGQGYEQY
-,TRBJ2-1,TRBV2,ASSELWRESRNEQF
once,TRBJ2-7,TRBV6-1,ASSEVAGQTFYEQY
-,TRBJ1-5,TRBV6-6,ASSSQDGGERQPQH
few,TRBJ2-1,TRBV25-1,ASPLAQRGEYNEQF